The entry below gives a single T cell receptor beta chain sequence along with its context. Its antigen is not identified. The entry originates in a study of shared clonotypes between healthy human individuals. The CDR3 length is 16 residues. Germline V gene sequence: CDR1 SGHDT, CDR2 YYEEEE. Trimming shortened V by 2 bases and J by 0 bases, and 15 bases separated the two germline ends. This was a deep-level run. The authors' processing: ImmunoSEQ sequences covered only the junction and lacked quality scores; filtering therefore differed. TCRdb keeps only in-frame clones here, not all; method: immunoSEQ multiplex PCR. The V and J calls and the clone size are those of that table, but D and trimming were determined from the DNA. The data show some 2,500,000 clones, under 95% seen once. Study results and caveats: Sampling involved blood alone; tissue repertoires likely differ.

Source material: naive CD4+ T cells from PBMCs. Documented subset: CD45RA+ positively selected. The TCR was taken from a young man in good health. Some clones in this sample may be carry-over from other donors' samples. The J gene is TRBJ2-7, the V gene TRBV5-6; D tentatively reads TRBD1 or TRBD2 (5 bases each). The DNA of the CDR3 is TGTGCCAGCAGCTTCCGGGGCGGTGGGAACTCCTACGAGCAGTACTTC. Translating it yields CASSFRGGGNSYEQYF.